The clone carrying this T cell receptor beta chain showed up just once. The antigen is not known. Each CDR3 protein gets one entry after TCRdb re-called the reads with MiXCR. The data hold hundreds of thousands of distinct CDR3 sequences, with approximately 30% observed a single time. Germline V lookup: CDR1 SNHLY, CDR2 FYNNEI. J lost 7 bases, V lost 1 base, and 6 bases had no gene match. This CDR3 spans 14 amino acids. This specimen comes from a study of T cell repertoires in cytomegalovirus infection. Study overall: CMV infection together with matching HLA type was indicated by public TCR beta signatures.

The source of this sequence is a human donor in good health (CMV status not recorded). Some clones in this sample may be carry-over from other donors' samples. The V and J genes are TRBV2 and TRBJ1-1; TRBD1 aligns across 7 bases. This specimen consisted of cultured CD8+ T cells from PBMCs, obtained from culture after CMV antigen stimulation. The CDR3 sequence: CASSEDGQGVEAFF. The DNA of the CDR3 is TGTGCCAGCAGTGAAGATGGGCAGGGGGTTGAAGCTTTCTTT.